This T cell receptor (beta chain) is from a study of T-cell reconstitution after alpha-beta-depleted transplantation in children. V gave up 0 bases and J gave up 2 bases; unmatched junction bases: 9. The germline CDR1 and CDR2 sequences are SGDLS and YYNGEE. The CDR3 length is 17 residues. Study observations and caveats: Newly produced T cells mostly accounted for T-cell counts and diversity one year post-transplant. Some patients' high day-60 TCRbeta diversity was traced to surviving recipient T cells and thymic progenitors. Reported findings indicate that, about two months after transplant, alpha-beta T cells came from several hundred expanded clones, which were derived from non-depleted graft cells.

Library preparation (for TCRbeta) was performed with unique molecular identifiers. TCRdb re-called the PCR reads through MiXCR, storing one row per CDR3 protein. This table holds 250,000 to 400,000 distinct CDR3 sequences, 23% found once. This clonotype has just a few counts. The antigen is undetermined. This clonotype originated in a male patient younger than 18 who had a stem cell transplant for acute lymphoblastic leukemia, so the T cells may come from the graft donor. The sequenced sample was PBMCs, mostly from graft donor cells, obtained 180 days after TCRalphabeta/CD19-depleted stem cell transplant. The chain links TRBV9 to TRBJ2-3, with TRBD2 matching over 7 bases. CDR3 nucleotides: TGTGCCAGCAGCGTAGTGGGAGGGAGGGCTGCCACAGATACGCAGTATTTT. This encodes CASSVVGGRAATDTQYF.